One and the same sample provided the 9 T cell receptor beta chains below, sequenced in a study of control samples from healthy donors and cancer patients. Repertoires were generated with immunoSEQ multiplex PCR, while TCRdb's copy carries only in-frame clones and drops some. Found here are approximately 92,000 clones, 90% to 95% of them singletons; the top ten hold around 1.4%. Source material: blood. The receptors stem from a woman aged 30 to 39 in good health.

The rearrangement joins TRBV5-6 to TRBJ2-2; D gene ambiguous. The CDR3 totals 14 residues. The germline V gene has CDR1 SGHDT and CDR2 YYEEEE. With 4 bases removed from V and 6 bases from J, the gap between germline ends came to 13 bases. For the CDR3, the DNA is TGTGCCAGCAGCCGAACTCGGACCGCCGGGGAGCTGTTTTTT. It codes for CASSRTRTAGELFF. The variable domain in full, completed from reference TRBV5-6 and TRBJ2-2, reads DAGVTQSPTHLIKTRGQQVTLRCSPKSGHDTVSWYQQALGQGPQFIFQYYEEEERQRGNFPDRFSGHQFPNYSSELNVNALLLGDSALYLCASSRTRTAGELFFGEGSRLTVL.

The DNA for the CDR3 is TGCGCCAGCAGCCAAACACCGGCGGGACCAAAGAACACTGAAGCTTTCTTT. Translating gives CASSQTPAGPKNTEAFF. The V and J genes are TRBV4-1 and TRBJ1-1; D perhaps matches TRBD1 (5 bases). The germline CDR1 and CDR2 sequences are MGHRA and YSYEKL. The V end was cut by 2 bases, the J end by 1 base, with 17 bases between. There are 17 residues in the CDR3.

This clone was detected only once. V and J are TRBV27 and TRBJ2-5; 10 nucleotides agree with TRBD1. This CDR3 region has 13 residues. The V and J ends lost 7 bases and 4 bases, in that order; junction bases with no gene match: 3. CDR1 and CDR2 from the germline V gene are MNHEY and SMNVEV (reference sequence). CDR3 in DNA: TGTGCCAGCAAACGGACAGGGGGAGAGACCCAGTACTTC. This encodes CASKRTGGETQYF.

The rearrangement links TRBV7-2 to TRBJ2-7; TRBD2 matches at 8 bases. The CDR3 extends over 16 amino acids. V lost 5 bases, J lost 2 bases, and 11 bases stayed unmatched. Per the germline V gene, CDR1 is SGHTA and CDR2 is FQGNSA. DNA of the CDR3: TGTGCCAGCAGCGGAAGGACTAGCAAGGGGGCCTACGAGCAGTACTTC. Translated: CASSGRTSKGAYEQYF.

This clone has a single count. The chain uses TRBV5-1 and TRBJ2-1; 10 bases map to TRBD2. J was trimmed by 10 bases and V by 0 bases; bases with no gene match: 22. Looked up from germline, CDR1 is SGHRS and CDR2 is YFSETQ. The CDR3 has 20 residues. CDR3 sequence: CASSLVARTSGNHASREQFF. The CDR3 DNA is TGCGCCAGCAGCTTGGTCGCCCGGACTAGCGGCAACCACGCCTCAAGGGAGCAGTTCTTC.

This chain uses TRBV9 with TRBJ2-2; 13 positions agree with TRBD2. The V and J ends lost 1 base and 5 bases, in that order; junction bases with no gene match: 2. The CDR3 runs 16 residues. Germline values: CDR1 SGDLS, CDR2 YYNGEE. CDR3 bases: TGTGCCAGCAGCGTACGGACTAGCGGGGGAACCGGGGAGCTGTTTTTT. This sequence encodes CASSVRTSGGTGELFF.

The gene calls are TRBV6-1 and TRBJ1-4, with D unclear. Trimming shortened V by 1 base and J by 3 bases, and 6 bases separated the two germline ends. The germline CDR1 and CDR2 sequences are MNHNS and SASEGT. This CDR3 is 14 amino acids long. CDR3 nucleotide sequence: TGTGCCAGCAGTGAAGGAGTAGCTAATGAAAAACTGTTTTTT. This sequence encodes CASSEGVANEKLFF.

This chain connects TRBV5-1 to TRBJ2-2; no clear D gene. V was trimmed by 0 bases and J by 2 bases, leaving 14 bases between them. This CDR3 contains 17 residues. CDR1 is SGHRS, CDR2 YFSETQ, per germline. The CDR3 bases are TGCGCCAGCAGCTTGGGCGAAAACCTCGCTAACACCGGGGAGCTGTTTTTT. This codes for CASSLGENLANTGELFF.

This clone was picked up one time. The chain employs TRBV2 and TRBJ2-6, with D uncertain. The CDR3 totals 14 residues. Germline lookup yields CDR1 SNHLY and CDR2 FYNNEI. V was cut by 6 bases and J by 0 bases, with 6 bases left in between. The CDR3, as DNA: TGTGCCAGCAGCCGAACCTCTGGGGCCAACGTCCTGACTTTC. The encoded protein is CASSRTSGANVLTF.